The TCR beta chain under discussion was sequenced for a study of identical twins. Points from the study as a whole: The authors noted that invariant MAIT and iNKT cells could partly confound zero-insertion analyses.

Note on this clonotype: Its antigen is unknown.

One entry per CDR3 protein, called by TCRdb with MiXCR from the 5' RACE reads. In the table there are around 200,000 distinct CDR3 sequences, over 8% of which are singletons. V was pared by 3 bases and J by 5 bases, with 6 bases of the junction left unmatched. Looked up from germline, CDR1 is DFQATT and CDR2 is SNEGSKA (reference sequence). CDR3 length: 14 residues. The sequenced sample was memory (CD45RO+) T cells sorted from blood. This clonotype originated in a woman aged 18 to 35 in good health. This chain uses TRBV20-1 with TRBJ2-1; 8 bases are shared with TRBD2. This chain's CDR3 is CSASSGAGDNEQFF. For the CDR3, the DNA is TGCAGTGCTAGTAGCGGGGCAGGGGACAATGAGCAGTTCTTC.